The T cell receptor beta chain described here comes from a study of T cells in pancreatic ductal adenocarcinoma. Method: immunoSEQ multiplex PCR; TCRdb's copy keeps in-frame clones and lacks some. The sample records roughly 100,000 clones, more than 90% being singletons. Notes on this clone: The antigen remains unidentified.

Regarding the study as a whole: Blood had more productive templates and 6 to 9-fold more unique clonotypes than tumor.

The selected patients with pancreatic ductal adenocarcinoma had surgery but no neoadjuvant therapy. The clonotype comes from a human donor with pancreatic ductal adenocarcinoma. Sequenced sample: PBMCs.

CDR3 sequence (DNA): TGTGCCAGCAGTCAACCGGGACAGGGTAATGAAAAACTGTTTTTT. This encodes CASSQPGQGNEKLFF. The J gene is TRBJ1-4, the V gene TRBV6-6; 9 bases match TRBD1. The length of the CDR3 is 15 residues. The V segment lost 5 bases and the J segment 4 bases; nucleotides outside the gene matches: 5. Per germline, CDR1 MNHNY and CDR2 SVGAGI (reference sequence).